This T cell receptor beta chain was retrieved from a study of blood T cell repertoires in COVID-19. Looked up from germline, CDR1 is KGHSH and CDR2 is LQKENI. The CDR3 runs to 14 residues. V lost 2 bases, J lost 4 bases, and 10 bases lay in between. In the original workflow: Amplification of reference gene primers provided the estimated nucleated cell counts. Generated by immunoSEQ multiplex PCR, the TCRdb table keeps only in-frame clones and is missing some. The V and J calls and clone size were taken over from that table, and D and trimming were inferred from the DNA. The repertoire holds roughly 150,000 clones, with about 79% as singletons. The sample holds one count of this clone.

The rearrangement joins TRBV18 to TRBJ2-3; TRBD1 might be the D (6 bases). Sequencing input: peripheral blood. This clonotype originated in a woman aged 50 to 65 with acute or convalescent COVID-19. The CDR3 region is CASSPLDSSDTQYF. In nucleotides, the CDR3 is TGTGCCAGCTCACCATTGGACAGTTCAGATACGCAGTATTTT.